This T cell receptor (beta chain) originates from a study of cytomegalovirus exposure and HLA in healthy donors. Study-wide results and limits: Beyond CMV serostatus, there was no information to go on about immune exposure. In an earlier analysis, productive rearrangement rates for most beta V segments clustered near 87% or 30%. Presence/absence analyses assumed roughly uniform sequencing depth across donors, which may not hold. Later analysis showed most CMV-associated TCR beta chains appearing HLA-restricted.

The germline V gene has CDR1 MGHRA and CDR2 YSYEKL. V was shortened by 0 bases and J by 4 bases, with 10 bases between the two germline ends. The CDR3 runs to 15 residues. With 60 Vbeta and 13 Jbeta primers, the PCR was carried out. The method was immunoSEQ multiplex PCR; TCRdb's version includes in-frame clones alone and lacks a portion of them. The sample contains under 200,000 clones, around 79% of which appear only once. On this clone: Its antigen is unknown.

The TCR comes from a man between 45 and 60 years old in good health and CMV-seropositive. Sample: PBMCs. This chain uses TRBV4-1 with TRBJ1-5, with D hard to call. In DNA form, the CDR3 reads TGCGCCAGCAGCCAAGATCCATGGACTAATCAGCCCCAGCATTTT. It is translated as CASSQDPWTNQPQHF.